The 5 T cell receptor beta chains in this list originate from one sample, sequenced in a study of CXCR3-negative and CXCR3-positive naive CD8 T cells. UMI-labeled 5' RACE TRB cDNA libraries were prepared from the cells. TCRdb reworked the 5' RACE reads into one entry per CDR3 protein, no DNA. This sample's clone table lists 40,000 to 50,000 distinct CDR3 sequences. Sample: naive CXCR3- CD8+ T cells from blood. The subset was: CD45RO-CCR7+CD27+CD95- naive CD8+ T cells lacking CXCR3 (TNR3-). Receptors were obtained from a human donor in good health. Some clones in this sample may be carry-over from other donors' samples.

The V and J genes are TRBV29-1 and TRBJ2-1; lacking DNA, the TRBD1 call made by TCRdb goes unchecked. This CDR3 region has 11 residues. Per germline, CDR1 SQVTM and CDR2 ANQGSEA. The CDR3 protein is CSVKAGGEQFF.

The chain employs TRBV28 and TRBJ2-7; TCRdb's D gene call, TRBD1, goes unchecked for lack of DNA. CDR1 is MDHEN, CDR2 SYDVKM, per germline. The CDR3 has 14 amino acids. CDR3 loop: CASSFRGEARGQYF.

The CDR3 sequence: CASSQGEYNEQFF. The V and J genes are TRBV3-2 and TRBJ2-1. TRBV3-2 is a known pseudogene. CDR3 size: 13 residues.

The J gene is TRBJ2-1, the V gene TRBV20-1. Germline CDR1 is DFQATT and CDR2 is SNEGSKA (reference sequence). The CDR3 extends over 14 amino acids. CDR3: CSASEGRSYNEQFF.

V usage is TRBV28 and J usage is TRBJ1-2. The CDR3 extends over 15 amino acids. CDR1 is MDHEN, CDR2 SYDVKM, per germline. The CDR3 region is CASSLPRSLNYGYTF.